This T cell receptor (beta chain) was observed in a study of T cells after yellow fever vaccination. Study-level results: Within FACS-sorted repertoires, abundant clonotypes contaminating from the bulk population could be present. Clonotypes found in both CD4 and CD8 compartments made up a small share. The secondary response showed a weaker magnitude and a faster peak, day 5 versus 15.

Generation of TCR cDNA used 5'RACE template switching (which added a universal primer site and UMIs). MiXCR, run by TCRdb on the 5' RACE reads, gives a single entry per CDR3 protein. The repertoire holds a few hundred thousand distinct CDR3 sequences, around 5.3% seen once, with around 3.3% in the top ten. On this clonotype: Its antigen is not identified.

Germline CDR1 SGHTA, CDR2 FQGTGA. CDR3 length: 16 residues. The ends were cut back, 1 base at V and 0 bases at J, with 10 bases in the middle. V usage is TRBV7-3 and J usage is TRBJ2-1, with unresolved D. The clonotype comes from a man aged 18-30 years who received the YFV17D yellow fever vaccine. Specimen: CD4+ T cells sorted from PBMCs, collected on the day of the yellow fever booster vaccination. CDR3 in amino acids: CASSLRAQSSYNEQFF. CDR3 bases: TGTGCCAGCAGCTTAAGGGCCCAGAGCTCCTACAATGAGCAGTTCTTC. The full variable domain, completed using reference TRBV7-3 and TRBJ2-1, is GAGVSQTPSNKVTEKGKYVELRCDPISGHTALYWYRQSLGQGPEFLIYFQGTGAADDSGLPNDRFFAVRPEGSVSTLKIQRTERGDSAVYLCASSLRAQSSYNEQFFGPGTRLTVL.